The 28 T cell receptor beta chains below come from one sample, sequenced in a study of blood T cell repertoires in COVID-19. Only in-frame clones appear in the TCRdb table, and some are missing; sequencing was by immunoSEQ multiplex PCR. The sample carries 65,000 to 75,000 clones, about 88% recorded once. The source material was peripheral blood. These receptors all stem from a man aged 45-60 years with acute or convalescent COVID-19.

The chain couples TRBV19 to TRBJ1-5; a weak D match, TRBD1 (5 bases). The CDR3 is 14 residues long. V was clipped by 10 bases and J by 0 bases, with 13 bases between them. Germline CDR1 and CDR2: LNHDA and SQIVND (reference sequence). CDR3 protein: CATRPGRSNQPQHF. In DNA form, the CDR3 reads TGTGCCACCCGGCCAGGGCGTAGCAATCAGCCCCAGCATTTT.

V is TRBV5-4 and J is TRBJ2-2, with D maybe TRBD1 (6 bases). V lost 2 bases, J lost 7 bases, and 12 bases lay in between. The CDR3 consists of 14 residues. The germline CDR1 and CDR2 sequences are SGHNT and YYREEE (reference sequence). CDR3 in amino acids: CASSFQQGVGELFF. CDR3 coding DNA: TGTGCCAGCAGCTTTCAACAGGGTGTCGGGGAGCTGTTTTTT. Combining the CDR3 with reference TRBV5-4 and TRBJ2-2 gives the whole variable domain ETGVTQSPTHLIKTRGQQVTLRCSSQSGHNTVSWYQQALGQGPQFIFQYYREEENGRGNFPPRFSGLQFPNYSSELNVNALELDDSALYLCASSFQQGVGELFFGEGSRLTVL.

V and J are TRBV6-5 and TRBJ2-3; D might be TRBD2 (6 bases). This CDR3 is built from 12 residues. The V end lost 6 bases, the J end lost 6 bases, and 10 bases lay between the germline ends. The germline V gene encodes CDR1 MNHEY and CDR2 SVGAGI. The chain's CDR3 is CASRGGGDTQYF. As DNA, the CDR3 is TGTGCCAGCAGGGGGGGTGGGGATACGCAGTATTTT.

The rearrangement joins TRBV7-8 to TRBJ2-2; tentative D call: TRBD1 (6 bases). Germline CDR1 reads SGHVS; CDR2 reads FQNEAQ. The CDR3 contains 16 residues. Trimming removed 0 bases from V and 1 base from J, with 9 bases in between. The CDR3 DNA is TGTGCCAGCAGCTTAGCTGGACAGCAGAACACCGGGGAGCTGTTTTTT. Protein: CASSLAGQQNTGELFF.

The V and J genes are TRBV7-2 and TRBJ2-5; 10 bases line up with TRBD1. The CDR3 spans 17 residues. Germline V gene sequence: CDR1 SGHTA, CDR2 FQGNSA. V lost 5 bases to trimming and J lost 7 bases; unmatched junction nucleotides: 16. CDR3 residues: CASSPRRGQGQSGTQYF. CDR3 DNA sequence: TGTGCCAGCAGCCCGAGGAGGGGACAGGGGCAGTCGGGGACCCAGTACTTC.

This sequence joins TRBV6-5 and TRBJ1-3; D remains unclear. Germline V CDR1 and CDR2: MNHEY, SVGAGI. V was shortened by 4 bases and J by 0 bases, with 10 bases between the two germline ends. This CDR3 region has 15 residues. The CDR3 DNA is TGTGCCAGCAGTTCAGGACTTTACTCTGGAAACACCATATATTTT. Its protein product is CASSSGLYSGNTIYF.

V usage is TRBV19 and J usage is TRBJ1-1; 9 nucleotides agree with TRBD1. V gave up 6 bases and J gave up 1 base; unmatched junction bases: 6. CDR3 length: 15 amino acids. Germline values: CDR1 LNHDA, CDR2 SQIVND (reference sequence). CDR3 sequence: CASSEQGAGNTEAFF. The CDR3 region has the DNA TGTGCCAGTAGCGAACAGGGGGCAGGGAACACTGAAGCTTTCTTT.

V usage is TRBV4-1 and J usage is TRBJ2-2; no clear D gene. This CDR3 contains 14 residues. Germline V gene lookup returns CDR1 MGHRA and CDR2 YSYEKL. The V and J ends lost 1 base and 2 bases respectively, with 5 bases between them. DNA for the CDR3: TGCGCCAGCAGCCAAGGACACAACACCGGGGAGCTGTTTTTT. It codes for CASSQGHNTGELFF.

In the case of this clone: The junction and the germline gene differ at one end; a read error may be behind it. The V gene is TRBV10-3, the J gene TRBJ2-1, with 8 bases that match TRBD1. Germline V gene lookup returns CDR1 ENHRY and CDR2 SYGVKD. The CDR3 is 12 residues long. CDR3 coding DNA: TGTGCCATCTCCCCTGGGGACAGGCTGTTGATCTTC. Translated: CAISPGDRLLIF.

The CDR3: CASSVAAGGVYTEAFF. The DNA of the CDR3 is TGTGCCAGCAGCGTAGCGGCAGGGGGCGTCTACACTGAAGCTTTCTTT. This chain links TRBV9 with TRBJ1-1; 8 bases match TRBD1. This CDR3 comprises 16 residues. The trim removed 0 bases at V and 3 bases at J, leaving 7 bases unmatched. The germline V gene has CDR1 SGDLS and CDR2 YYNGEE.

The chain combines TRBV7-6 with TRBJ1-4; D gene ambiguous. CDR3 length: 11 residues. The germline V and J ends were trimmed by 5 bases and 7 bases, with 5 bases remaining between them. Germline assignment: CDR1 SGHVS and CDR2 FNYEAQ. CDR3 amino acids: CASSNSEKLFF. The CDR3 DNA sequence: TGTGCCAGCAGCAACAGTGAAAAACTGTTTTTT.

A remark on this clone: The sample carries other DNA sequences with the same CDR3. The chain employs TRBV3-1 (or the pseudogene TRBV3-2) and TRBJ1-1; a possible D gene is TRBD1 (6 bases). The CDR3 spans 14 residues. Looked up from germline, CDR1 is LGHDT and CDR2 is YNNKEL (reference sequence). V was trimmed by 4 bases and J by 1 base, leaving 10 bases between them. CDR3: CASSPGTPNTEAFF. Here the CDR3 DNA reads TGTGCCAGCAGCCCCGGGACACCGAACACTGAAGCTTTCTTT.

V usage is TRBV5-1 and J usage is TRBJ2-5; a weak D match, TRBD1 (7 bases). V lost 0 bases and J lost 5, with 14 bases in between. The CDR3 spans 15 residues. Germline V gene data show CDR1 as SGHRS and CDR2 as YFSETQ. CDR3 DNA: TGCGCCAGCAGCTTGGGCGGAGGGGGCTGGGAGACCCAGTACTTC. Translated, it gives CASSLGGGGWETQYF.

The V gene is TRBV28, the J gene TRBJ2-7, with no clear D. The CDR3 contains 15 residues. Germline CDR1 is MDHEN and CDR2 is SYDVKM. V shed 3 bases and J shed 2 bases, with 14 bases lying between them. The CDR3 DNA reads TGTGCCAGCAGTTTTATCCGAACAGAAACCTACGAGCAGTACTTC. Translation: CASSFIRTETYEQYF.

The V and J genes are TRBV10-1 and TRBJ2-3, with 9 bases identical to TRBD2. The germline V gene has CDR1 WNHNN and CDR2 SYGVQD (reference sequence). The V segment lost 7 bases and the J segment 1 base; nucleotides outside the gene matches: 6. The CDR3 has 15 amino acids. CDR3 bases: TGCGCCAGCAATAGCGGGAGTGCTGGCACAGATACGCAGTATTTT. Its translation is CASNSGSAGTDTQYF.

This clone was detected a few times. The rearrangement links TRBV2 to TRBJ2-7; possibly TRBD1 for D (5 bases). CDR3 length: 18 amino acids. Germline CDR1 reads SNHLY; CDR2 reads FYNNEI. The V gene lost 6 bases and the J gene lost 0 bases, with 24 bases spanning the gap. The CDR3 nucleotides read TGTGCCAGCAGCACCCCTGTTTGGGGCGGATCTGCCTCCTACGAGCAGTACGTC. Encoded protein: CASSTPVWGGSASYEQYV.

This CDR3 reads CASSRTSGTDGELFF. The CDR3 DNA sequence: TGTGCCAGTAGTCGGACTAGCGGGACGGACGGGGAGCTGTTTTTT. This chain joins TRBV19 and TRBJ2-2; 12 nucleotides line up with TRBD2. V dropped 5 bases and J dropped 7; count of bases not matched to a gene: 5. The germline gives CDR1 LNHDA, CDR2 SQIVND (reference sequence). The CDR3 has 15 residues. The entire variable domain, with the rest obtained from reference TRBV19 and TRBJ2-2, is as follows: DGGITQSPKYLFRKEGQNVTLSCEQNLNHDAMYWYRQDPGQGLRLIYYSQIVNDFQKGDIAEGYSVSREKKESFPLTVTSAQKNPTAFYLCASSRTSGTDGELFFGEGSRLTVL.

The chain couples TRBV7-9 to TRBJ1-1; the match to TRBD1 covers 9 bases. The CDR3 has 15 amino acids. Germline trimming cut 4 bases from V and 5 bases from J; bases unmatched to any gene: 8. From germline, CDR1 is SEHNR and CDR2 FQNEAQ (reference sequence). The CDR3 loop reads CASSSFPGQGTEAFF. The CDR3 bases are TGTGCCAGCAGCTCATTTCCGGGACAGGGAACTGAAGCTTTCTTT.

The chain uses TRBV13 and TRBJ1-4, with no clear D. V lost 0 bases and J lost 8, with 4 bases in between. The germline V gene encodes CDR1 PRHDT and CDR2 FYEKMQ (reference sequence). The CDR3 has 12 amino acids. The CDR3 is CASSLGREKLFF. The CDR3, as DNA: TGTGCCAGCAGCTTAGGCAGGGAAAAACTGTTTTTT. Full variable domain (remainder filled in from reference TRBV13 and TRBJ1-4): AAGVIQSPRHLIKEKRETATLKCYPIPRHDTVYWYQQGPGQDPQFLISFYEKMQSDKGSIPDRFSAQQFSDYHSELNMSSLELGDSALYFCASSLGREKLFFGSGTQLSVL.

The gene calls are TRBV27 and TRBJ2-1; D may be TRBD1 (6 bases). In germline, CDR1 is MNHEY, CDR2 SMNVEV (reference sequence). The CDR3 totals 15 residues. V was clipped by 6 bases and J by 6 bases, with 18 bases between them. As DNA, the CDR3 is TGTGCCAGCAGGAGACTCTTCGTAGGGGGCAATGAGCAGTTCTTC. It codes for CASRRLFVGGNEQFF.

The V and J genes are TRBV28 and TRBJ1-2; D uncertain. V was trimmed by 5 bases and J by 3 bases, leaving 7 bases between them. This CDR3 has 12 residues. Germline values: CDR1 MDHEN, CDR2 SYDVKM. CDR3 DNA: TGTGCCAGCAGTGAGGGATACTATGGCTACACCTTC. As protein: CASSEGYYGYTF.

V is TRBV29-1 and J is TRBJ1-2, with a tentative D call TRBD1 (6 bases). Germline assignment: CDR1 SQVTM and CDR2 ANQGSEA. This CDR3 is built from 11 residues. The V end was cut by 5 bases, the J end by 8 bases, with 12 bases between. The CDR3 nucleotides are TGCAGCGTTCTCGGGGGGCGAGGCTACACCTTC. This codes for CSVLGGRGYTF. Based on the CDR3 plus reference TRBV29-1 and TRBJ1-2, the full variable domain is SAVISQKPSRDICQRGTSLTIQCQVDSQVTMMFWYRQQPGQSLTLIATANQGSEATYESGFVIDKFPISRPNLTFSTLTVSNMSPEDSSIYLCSVLGGRGYTFGSGTRLTVV.

As DNA, the CDR3 is TGTGCCAGCAGTTTCGGCACCGGGGAGCTGTTTTTT. Translation: CASSFGTGELFF. The chain combines TRBV12-3 or TRBV12-4 with TRBJ2-2; D is ambiguous. V dropped 3 bases and J dropped 4 bases, with 3 bases sitting between them. The CDR3 extends over 12 amino acids.

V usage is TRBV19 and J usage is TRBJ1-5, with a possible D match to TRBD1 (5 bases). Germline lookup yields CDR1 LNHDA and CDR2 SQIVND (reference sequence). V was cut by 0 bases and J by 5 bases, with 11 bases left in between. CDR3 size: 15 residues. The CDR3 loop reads CASSIDLGGDQPQHF. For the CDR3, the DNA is TGTGCCAGTAGTATAGACCTCGGAGGGGATCAGCCCCAGCATTTT.

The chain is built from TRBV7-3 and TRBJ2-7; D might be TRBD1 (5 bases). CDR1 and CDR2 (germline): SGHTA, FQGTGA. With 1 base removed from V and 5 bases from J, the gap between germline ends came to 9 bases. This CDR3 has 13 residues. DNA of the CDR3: TGTGCCAGCAGCTTAAGCAGGGTCAACGAGCAGTACTTC. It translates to CASSLSRVNEQYF.

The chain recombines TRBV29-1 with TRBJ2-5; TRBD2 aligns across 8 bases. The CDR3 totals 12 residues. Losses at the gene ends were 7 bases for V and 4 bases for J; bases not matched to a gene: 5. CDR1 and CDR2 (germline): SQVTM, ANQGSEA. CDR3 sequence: CSATGGAETQYF. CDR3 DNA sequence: TGCAGCGCAACCGGGGGGGCAGAGACCCAGTACTTC.

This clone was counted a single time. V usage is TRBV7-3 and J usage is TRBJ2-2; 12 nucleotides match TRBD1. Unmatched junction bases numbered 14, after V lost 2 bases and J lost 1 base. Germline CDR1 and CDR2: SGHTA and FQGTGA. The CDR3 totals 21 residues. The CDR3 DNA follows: TGTGCCAGCAGCTTAGTTAGGGGACAGGGGGCTACATTAAAGAACACCGGGGAGCTGTTTTTT. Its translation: CASSLVRGQGATLKNTGELFF.

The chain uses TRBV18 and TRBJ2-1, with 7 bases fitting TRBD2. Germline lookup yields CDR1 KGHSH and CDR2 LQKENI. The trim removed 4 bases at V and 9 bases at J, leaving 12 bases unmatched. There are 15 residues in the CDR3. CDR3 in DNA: TGTGCCAGCTCACAGCGGGATGGGACGGGGGGTGAGCAGTTCTTC. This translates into CASSQRDGTGGEQFF.